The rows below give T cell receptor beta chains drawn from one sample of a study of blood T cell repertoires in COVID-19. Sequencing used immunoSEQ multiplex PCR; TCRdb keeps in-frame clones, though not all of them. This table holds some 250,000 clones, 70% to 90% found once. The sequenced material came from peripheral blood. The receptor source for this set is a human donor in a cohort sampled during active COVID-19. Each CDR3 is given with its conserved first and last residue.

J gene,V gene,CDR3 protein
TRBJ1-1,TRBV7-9,CASSSQTGSQAFF
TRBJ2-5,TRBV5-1,CASSYLAQRGQQEGTQYF
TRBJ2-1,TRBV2,CASSYSEQFF
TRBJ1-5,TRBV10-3,CAISEPGVNQPQHF
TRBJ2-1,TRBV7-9,CASSFTSGGAYPPEQFF
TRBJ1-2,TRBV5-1,CASSLDSPNYGYTF
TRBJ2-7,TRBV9,CASSPGAYEQYF
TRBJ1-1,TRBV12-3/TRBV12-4,CASSVGKSRRAFF
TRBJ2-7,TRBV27,CASSLDGRLSSYEQYF
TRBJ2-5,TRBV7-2,CASSLALGLAGGQETQYF
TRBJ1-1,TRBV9,CASSVSLSTEAFF
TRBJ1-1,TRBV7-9,CASSLVRGGYTEAFF
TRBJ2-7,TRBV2,CASSDGGEYEQYF
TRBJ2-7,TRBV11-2,CASSLTGAGLAGAEQYF
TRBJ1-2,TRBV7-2,CASSLVYTGNGYTF
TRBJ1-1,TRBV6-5,CASSNNNLNTEAFF
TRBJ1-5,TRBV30,CAWSGGDSNQPQHF
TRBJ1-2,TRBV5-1,CASSFDRVGVHGYTF
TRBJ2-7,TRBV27,CASSPINRGSYEQYF
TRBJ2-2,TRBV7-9,CARLAGAAGELFF
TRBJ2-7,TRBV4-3,CASSQDSRGRVTYEQYF
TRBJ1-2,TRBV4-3,CASSQDLGSGYGYTF
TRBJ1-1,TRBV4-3,CASSQRIGGGTEAFF
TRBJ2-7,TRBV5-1,CASSLAGTGSYEQYF
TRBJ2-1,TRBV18,CASSFRAVDYLLDEQFF
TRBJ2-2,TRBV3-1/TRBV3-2,CASSQGLTTGELFF
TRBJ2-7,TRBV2,CASSFPLRQGLSSYEQYF
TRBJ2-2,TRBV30,CAWSGDRVITGELFF
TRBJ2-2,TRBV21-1,CASRGGKKRVDTGELFF
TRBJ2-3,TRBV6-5,CASSLGTSTDTQYF
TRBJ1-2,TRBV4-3,CASSQDREGYGYTF
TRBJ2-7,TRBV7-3,CASSSGGRADSNYEQYF
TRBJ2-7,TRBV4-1,CASSQDKGRGGVYEQYF
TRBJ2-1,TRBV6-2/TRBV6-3,CASSSLAFEQFF
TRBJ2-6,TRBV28,CASRRTLYRGLGANVLTF
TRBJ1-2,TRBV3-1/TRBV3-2,CASSQEVQGRGYTF
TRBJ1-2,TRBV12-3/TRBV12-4,CASSLRGGYGYTF
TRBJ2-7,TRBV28,CASSLGNPAAYEQYF
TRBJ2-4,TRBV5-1,CASSLSSSGRGNIQYF
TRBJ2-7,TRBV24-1,CATSDSIPTGFYEQYF
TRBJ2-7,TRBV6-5,CASSYSSGGAYEQYF